Each of the 13 T cell receptor beta chains below was sequenced from the same sample in a study of tumor-infiltrating lymphocytes in primary liver carcinoma. The template, roughly 0.45 ug total RNA, yielded TCR beta cDNA made with a constant-region primer. Slightly modified ARM-PCR served as the procedure for the TCR beta libraries. These libraries came from three rounds of nested multiplex PCR. Researchers ran the first two PCR rounds for roughly 11 cycles each with TRBV1-TRBV30 forward primers and a C-beta reverse primer. TCRdb redid the calling of the multiplex PCR reads with MiXCR, one entry per CDR3 protein. The sample has roughly 70,000 distinct CDR3 sequences; around 64% are singletons. Co-extracting RNA and DNA was done with roughly 18-32 mg of unsorted bulk tissue as input. What was sequenced was liver tumor tissue from sampling region 4. Noted subset: tumor region T4, right-lateral pole. The receptors come from a man aged 35 to 55 with primary liver carcinoma and hepatitis B virus infection.

V is TRBV6-1 and J is TRBJ2-6; D is unclear. The ends were cut back, 1 base at V and 3 bases at J, with 7 bases in the middle. CDR3 length: 15 residues. Germline CDR1 reads MNHNS; CDR2 reads SASEGT. The CDR3 coding sequence is TGTGCCAGCAGTGAAGGGGTTGATGGGGCCAACGTCCTGACTTTC. Translation: CASSEGVDGANVLTF.

As concerns this clonotype: The junction does not match germline at one end; this may be a read error. The chain couples TRBV12-3 or TRBV12-4 to TRBJ2-1; D is unclear. This CDR3 is 13 amino acids long. In DNA form, the CDR3 reads TGTGCCACCATGGGCAGGCAATACAATGAGCGGTTCTTC. Encoded protein: CATMGRQYNERFF.

The rearrangement uses TRBV29-1 and TRBJ2-5, with 13 bases identical to TRBD2. The CDR3 loop spans 15 amino acids. J gave up 4 bases and V 5 bases, and 7 bases lay outside the gene matches. Germline V gene sequence: CDR1 SQVTM, CDR2 ANQGSEA. The CDR3 protein is CSVRTSGSRTETQYF. The CDR3 DNA reads as TGCAGCGTTCGGACTAGCGGGAGTCGGACAGAGACCCAGTACTTC.

There are many counts of this clonotype. V gene TRBV7-9 combines with J gene TRBJ2-1, with D tentatively TRBD1 (5 bases). The V and J ends lost 1 base and 12 bases respectively, with 10 bases between them. Germline V lookup: CDR1 SEHNR, CDR2 FQNEAQ (reference sequence). CDR3 length: 12 residues. Here the CDR3 reads CASSLVGQGQFF. The CDR3 DNA sequence: TGTGCCAGCAGCTTAGTAGGACAAGGGCAGTTCTTC.

This clonotype has only one observation. Because the CDR3 is missing its conserved closing phenylalanine or tryptophan, this is likely a read error. This sequence joins TRBV11-2 and TRBJ2-3; TRBD1 might be the D (6 bases). Trimming left V 6 bases short and J 2 bases short, with 15 bases between. This CDR3 region has 15 residues. CDR1 and CDR2 (germline): SGHAT, FQNNGV. The CDR3 spells CASRGTSGDTDTQYY. In nucleotides, the CDR3 is TGTGCCAGCAGAGGGACAAGCGGAGACACAGATACGCAGTATTAT.

With regard to this clonotype: This may arise from a read error, as a much more abundant clone is one base away. The chain has TRBV10-3 and TRBJ2-3; the match to TRBD2 covers 7 bases. The CDR3 is made up of 15 amino acids. V lost 6 bases and J lost 4; bases outside the gene matches: 10. Germline V gene sequence: CDR1 ENHRY, CDR2 SYGVKD. CDR3 protein: CAIRRDYKPADTQYF. The CDR3 nucleotides are TGTGCCATCAGACGGGACTACAAACCCGCAGATACGCAGTATTTT.

As regards this clonotype: One end of the junction is discordant with germline, which a read error may explain. The CDR3 nucleotides are TGTGCCAGCTGTTACTGGACAGGGAAAACTGAAAGACTGTTTTTT. It encodes CASCYWTGKTERLFF. The chain joins TRBV6-5 to TRBJ1-4; 8 bases are shared with TRBD1. Germline V gene sequence: CDR1 MNHEY, CDR2 SVGAGI. This CDR3 is built from 15 residues.

The chain is built from TRBV28 and TRBJ1-5, with TRBD1 as a possible D gene (5 bases). CDR1 and CDR2 from the germline V gene are MDHEN and SYDVKM. There are 13 residues in the CDR3. Trimming left V 5 bases short and J 9 bases short, with 14 bases between. DNA for the CDR3: TGTGCCAGCAGTCCGGGGGAGTTTCGGCCCCAGCATTTT. It specifies CASSPGEFRPQHF.

This chain joins TRBV6-5 and TRBJ2-7; D remains ambiguous. CDR3 size: 11 residues. The V gene's germline CDR1 is MNHEY and CDR2 SVGAGI. Trimming took off 7 bases at V and 1 base at J, with 5 bases between the two ends. CDR3 sequence: CASNDSYEQYF. The CDR3 DNA sequence: TGTGCCAGCAATGATTCCTACGAGCAGTACTTC.

This clonotype was seen ten or more times. The chain is built from TRBV7-8 and TRBJ1-2; tentatively, D is TRBD1 (6 bases). The germline V gene encodes CDR1 SGHVS and CDR2 FQNEAQ. The CDR3 runs to 15 residues. Trimming took off 1 base at V and 3 bases at J, with 12 bases between the two ends. DNA for the CDR3: TGTGCCAGCAGCTTAGTAGTGGGGGGCGACTATGGCTACACCTTC. This codes for CASSLVVGGDYGYTF.

Regarding this clonotype: It is likely a read error, because the conserved phenylalanine at the end of the CDR3 is missing. The gene calls are TRBV4-1 and TRBJ1-5; D unresolved. Per germline, CDR1 MGHRA and CDR2 YSYEKL. Trimming took off 4 bases at V and 11 bases at J, with 18 bases between the two ends. The CDR3 is made up of 14 amino acids. The CDR3 DNA is TGCGCCAGCAGCCGGCACAACGCGCCCGTGGCCCAGCATTCT. Translating it yields CASSRHNAPVAQHS.

Of note for this clonotype: Relative to the germline gene, one junction end is altered; a read error may explain this. V is TRBV4-3 and J is TRBJ1-3; D not resolved. In germline, CDR1 is LGHNA, CDR2 YSLEER. The CDR3 has 15 amino acids. CDR3: CASSHDQNSGNTIYF. Here the CDR3 DNA reads TGCGCCAGCAGCCACGACCAAAACTCTGGAAACACCATATACTTT.

With respect to this clonotype: An end of the junction does not agree with germline; a read error may underlie this. The chain couples TRBV18 to TRBJ1-4, with D possibly TRBD1 on 6 matching bases. The CDR3 length is 18 residues. Per germline, CDR1 KGHSH and CDR2 LQKENI. The CDR3 sequence is CVSSPFLPDSATNEKLFF. CDR3 sequence (DNA): TGTGTCAGCTCACCCTTTTTACCGGACAGTGCAACTAATGAAAAACTGTTTTTT.